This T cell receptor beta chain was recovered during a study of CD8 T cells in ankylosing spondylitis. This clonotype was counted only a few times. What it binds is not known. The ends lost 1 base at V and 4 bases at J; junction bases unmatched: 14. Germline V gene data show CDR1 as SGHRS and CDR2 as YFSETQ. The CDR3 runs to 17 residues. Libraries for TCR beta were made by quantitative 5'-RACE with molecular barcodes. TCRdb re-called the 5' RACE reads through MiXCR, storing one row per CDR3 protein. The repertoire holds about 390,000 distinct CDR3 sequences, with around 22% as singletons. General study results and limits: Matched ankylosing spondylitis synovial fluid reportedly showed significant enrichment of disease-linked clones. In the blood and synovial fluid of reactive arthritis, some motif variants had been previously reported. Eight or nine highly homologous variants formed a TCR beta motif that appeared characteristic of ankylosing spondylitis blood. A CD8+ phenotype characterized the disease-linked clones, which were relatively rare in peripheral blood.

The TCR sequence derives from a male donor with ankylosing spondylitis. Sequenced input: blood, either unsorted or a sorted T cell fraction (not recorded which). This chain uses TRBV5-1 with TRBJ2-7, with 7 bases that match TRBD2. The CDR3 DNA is TGCGCCAGCAGCTTGACCGCCCGTTTGGAGGGAGGGTACGAGCAGTACTTC. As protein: CASSLTARLEGGYEQYF. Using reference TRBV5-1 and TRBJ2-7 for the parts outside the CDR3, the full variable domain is KAGVTQTPRYLIKTRGQQVTLSCSPISGHRSVSWYQQTPGQGLQFLFEYFSETQRNKGNFPGRFSGRQFSNSRSEMNVSTLELGDSALYLCASSLTARLEGGYEQYFGPGTRLTVT.